Described below is a single T cell receptor beta chain sequence and its context. The antigen this receptor binds is unknown. It has no much larger one-base neighbor in the sample; base qualities were not kept. Patients with a history of autoimmune disease or receiving systemic immunosuppression were excluded from the trial. Peripheral blood for TCR sequencing was drawn from every dose cohort at baseline, at cycle 4 day 1 and at cycle 7 day 1. The samples were taken from a phase I, first-in-human, multicenter, open-label dose-escalation trial of ivuxolimab. Adults with locally advanced or metastatic head and neck squamous cell, hepatocellular, melanoma or renal cell carcinoma were enrolled in the trial. CD4+ and CD8+ T cells were sorted separately from peripheral blood before TCR sequencing. The germline V gene (reference sequence) supplies CDR1 SEHNR and CDR2 FQNEAQ. Spanning cysteine to phenylalanine, the CDR3 consists of 13 amino acids. This entry keeps only the CDR3 DNA: 39 bases, framed from base 1. V drops 4 bases and J drops 7 bases, leaving 14 bases in between.

This sample was included in a study of OX40 agonist ivuxolimab in advanced cancers. Broadly, across the study: The costimulatory receptor OX40 (CD134) was targeted by ivuxolimab, a fully human IgG2 agonistic monoclonal antibody. Intravenous ivuxolimab was administered to patients every 2 weeks at six dose levels: 0.01, 0.1, 0.3, 1.5, 3 and 10 mg/kg. Of the roughly 50 dose-escalation patients, hepatocellular carcinoma was present in 19, melanoma in roughly 15, renal cell carcinoma in 9 and head and neck cancer in 9. In the dose-escalation cohort, roughly 82% of patients were male, and the mean age was roughly 60 years with a range of about 20 to 90. Prior anti-PD-1, anti-PD-L1 or anti-CTLA-4 therapy was permitted, and checkpoint inhibitors had been received by more than 35% of dose-escalation patients. Partial responses occurred in three dose-escalation patients, of whom one had hepatocellular carcinoma and two had cutaneous melanoma. The purpose of peripheral TCRbeta sequencing was to test whether ivuxolimab changed TCR sequence diversity and led to clonal T-cell expansion. The paper describes the monotherapy dose-escalation part (N ≈ 52 patients) of the phase I trial of ivuxolimab.

Genomic DNA was extracted from sorted cells for sequencing of the TCRbeta CDR3 region. The immunoSEQ Assay was used for sequencing of TCRbeta CDR3 regions. TCRdb carries this immuneACCESS record with in-frame sequences only. Its versions omit some clonotypes, under half of them owing to an unresolved V gene in the studies checked, with the rest unexplained. Counted in this sample were 30,000 to 40,000 clones; about nine tenths of them appeared once. The ten largest clones represent around 40% of the sample. What the work shows at the level of the full study, not this receptor alone: Clonal expansion of both CD4+ and CD8+ blood T cells was observed from baseline to week 6 at doses 0.1 to 3.0 mg/kg. Low levels of normalized T-cell clonal expansion were also seen in some nonresponding patients. Partial responders in the 0.1-3.0 mg/kg groups had among the lowest normalized peripheral clonal expansion, especially among CD8+ T cells. After ivuxolimab, CD8+ T cells had more expanded clones than CD4+ T cells on average. Which antigens the clonally expanded peripheral T cells were specific for was not determined.

Rearrangement joined TRBV7-9 to TRBJ2-7, with a tentative D gene TRBD1 over 5 matching bases. The clonotype comes from an adult with an advanced solid tumor such as melanoma, head and neck, liver or kidney cancer. The sequenced sample was CD4+ or CD8+ T cells sorted from blood, obtained in a trial of the OX40 agonist ivuxolimab. This receptor carries the CDR3 CASSYKGSGEQYF. The DNA is TGTGCCAGCAGCTATAAGGGGTCTGGTGAGCAGTACTTC.